This T cell receptor beta chain was sequenced during a study of blood T cell repertoires in COVID-19. The germline V gene encodes CDR1 SGHAT and CDR2 FQNNGV. V gave up 7 bases and J gave up 0 bases, with 22 bases separating them. This CDR3 has 18 residues. Participants spanned ages about 18 to 89 years and resided in fewer than 30 US areas. Among Cohort 3 donors, those recovered had two negative PCRs, clearance, or symptom resolution. Assay used: immunoSEQ multiplex PCR; TCRdb lists only in-frame clones, some missing. Of fewer than 300,000 clones in the sample, about 93% were seen once. V usage is TRBV11-2 and J usage is TRBJ1-5, with a weak D call TRBD1 (5 bases). The sequencing input was PBMCs or T cells enriched from blood (not recorded which). The clonotype originates from a woman under 40 who had recovered from COVID-19. This CDR3 is CASTRTGAKGHSNQPQHF. DNA of the CDR3: TGTGCCAGCACCCGAACTGGGGCTAAAGGTCATAGCAATCAGCCCCAGCATTTT. Full variable domain (missing parts from reference TRBV11-2 and TRBJ1-5): EAGVAQSPRYKIIEKRQSVAFWCNPISGHATLYWYQQILGQGPKLLIQFQNNGVVDDSQLPKDRFSAERLKGVDSTLKIQPAKLEDSAVYLCASTRTGAKGHSNQPQHFGDGTRLSIL.